Below, 26 T cell receptor beta chains from the same sample are listed, as sequenced in a study of blood T cell repertoires in COVID-19. The assay was immunoSEQ multiplex PCR, and TCRdb's table has in-frame clones only and misses some. The data contain about 180,000 clones, approximately 86% of them singletons. Source material: peripheral blood. These receptors were taken from a woman in her twenties or thirties with active or convalescent COVID-19.

There are a few counts of this clone. The J gene is TRBJ1-2, the V gene TRBV28, with D perhaps TRBD1 (5 bases). CDR3 size: 15 residues. CDR1 and CDR2 from the germline V gene are MDHEN and SYDVKM. V lost 8 bases to trimming and J lost 2 bases, with 18 bases between them. CDR3 in amino acids: CASPNGRGRNYGYTF. DNA for the CDR3: TGTGCCAGCCCCAATGGGAGGGGAAGGAACTATGGCTACACCTTC.

V is TRBV7-2 and J is TRBJ2-3; D is perhaps TRBD1 (5 bases). Germline loops: CDR1 SGHTA, CDR2 FQGNSA. The CDR3 consists of 13 residues. Trimming shortened V by 3 bases and J by 6 bases, and 10 bases separated the two germline ends. The CDR3 reads CASSFGQGDTQYF. Written as DNA, the CDR3 is TGTGCCAGCAGCTTTGGGCAGGGTGATACGCAGTATTTT.

The V call is TRBV7-9, the J call TRBJ2-2; TRBD1 is a possible D gene (5 bases). Germline CDR1 reads SEHNR; CDR2 reads FQNEAQ (reference sequence). The V and J ends lost 1 base and 7 bases respectively, with 10 bases between them. The CDR3 is 14 residues long. The CDR3 sequence is CASSLVQGIGELFF. The CDR3 DNA is TGTGCCAGCAGCTTAGTGCAGGGCATCGGGGAGCTGTTTTTT.

V gene TRBV7-9 combines with J gene TRBJ2-7, with D possibly TRBD1 on 5 matching bases. V lost 3 bases, J lost 1 base, and 10 bases lay in between. Germline-derived CDR1 and CDR2 are SEHNR and FQNEAQ (reference sequence). The CDR3 is 14 amino acids. In DNA form, the CDR3 reads TGTGCCAGCAGCTTTAGCCAGGGATCCTACGAGCAGTACTTC. Amino acids: CASSFSQGSYEQYF. The full variable domain, in which reference TRBV7-9 and TRBJ2-7 provide the parts outside the CDR3, is DTGVSQNPRHKITKRGQNVTFRCDPISEHNRLYWYRQTLGQGPEFLTYFQNEAQLEKSRLLSDRFSAERPKGSFSTLEIQRTEQGDSAMYLCASSFSQGSYEQYFGPGTRLTVT.

The genes are TRBV4-1 and TRBJ2-1, with TRBD1 identical over 10 bases. The trim removed 4 bases at V and 9 bases at J, leaving 9 bases unmatched. The CDR3 totals 15 residues. Germline loops: CDR1 MGHRA, CDR2 YSYEKL. DNA of the CDR3: TGCGCCAGCAGCCCGCTGGGACAGGGGTTGGGTGAGCAGTTCTTC. Protein product: CASSPLGQGLGEQFF.

V and J are TRBV19 and TRBJ2-5, with D perhaps TRBD2 (6 bases). The V end was cut by 5 bases, the J end by 4 bases, with 20 bases between. CDR3 size: 16 residues. The germline CDR1 and CDR2 sequences are LNHDA and SQIVND (reference sequence). The CDR3 sequence: CASSLSWGGLTETQYF. CDR3 DNA: TGTGCCAGTAGTTTAAGTTGGGGTGGACTAACAGAGACCCAGTACTTC.

The rearrangement uses TRBV18 and TRBJ1-5, with 7 bases fitting TRBD1. The junction had 4 bases not matched to a gene; V was cut back by 6 bases and J by 2 bases. This CDR3 contains 14 residues. Germline lookup yields CDR1 KGHSH and CDR2 LQKENI. CDR3 region: CASSLGTGNQPQHF. CDR3 bases: TGTGCCAGCTCCCTTGGGACAGGCAATCAGCCCCAGCATTTT.

The rearrangement uses TRBV5-1 and TRBJ1-2; a weak D match, TRBD1 (6 bases). This CDR3 is 16 amino acids long. Germline V CDR1 and CDR2: SGHRS, YFSETQ. Trimming removed 0 bases from V and 0 bases from J, with 12 bases in between. The CDR3 sequence: CASSLDRVGANYGYTF. As DNA, the CDR3 is TGCGCCAGCAGCTTGGACAGGGTGGGCGCTAACTATGGCTACACCTTC.

The V gene is TRBV2, the J gene TRBJ1-1; perhaps TRBD1 as D (5 bases). This CDR3 has 14 residues. Germline CDR1 SNHLY, CDR2 FYNNEI. V dropped 7 bases and J dropped 0 bases, with 12 bases sitting between them. CDR3 protein: CASIYRRLNTEAFF. The CDR3 DNA sequence: TGTGCCAGCATATACAGGCGGCTGAACACTGAAGCTTTCTTT.

The V call is TRBV6-5, the J call TRBJ1-2, with a tentative D call TRBD1 (6 bases). CDR1 and CDR2 (germline): MNHEY, SVGAGI. V dropped 4 bases and J dropped 1 base, with 13 bases sitting between them. This CDR3 is 15 amino acids long. The CDR3 is CASSSNSDSNYGYTF. In nucleotides, the CDR3 is TGTGCCAGCAGTTCGAATTCGGACAGTAACTATGGCTACACCTTC.

The V gene is TRBV3-1 (or the pseudogene TRBV3-2), the J gene TRBJ1-2, with a weak D call TRBD1 (5 bases). This CDR3 contains 12 residues. CDR1 is LGHDT, CDR2 YNNKEL, per germline (reference sequence). V lost 1 base to trimming and J lost 6 bases, with 6 bases between them. CDR3 region: CASSQGTHGYTF. The CDR3 DNA sequence: TGTGCCAGCAGCCAAGGGACACATGGCTACACCTTC.

This chain connects TRBV11-3 to TRBJ1-1, with no clear D. The germline gives CDR1 SGHNT, CDR2 YENEEA. Trimming took off 3 bases at V and 2 bases at J, with 13 bases between the two ends. There are 15 residues in the CDR3. The CDR3: CASSLFMGFNTEAFF. CDR3 DNA sequence: TGTGCCAGCAGCTTGTTCATGGGCTTCAACACTGAAGCTTTCTTT.

This chain connects TRBV5-1 to TRBJ1-2; 8 bases map to TRBD1. This CDR3 has 12 amino acids. V shed 6 bases and J 4 bases; nucleotides not matched to a gene: 2. CDR1 is SGHRS, CDR2 YFSETQ, per germline. CDR3 sequence (DNA): TGCGCCAGCACAGGACAGGGCTATGGCTACACCTTC. Translation: CASTGQGYGYTF. Filled out from reference TRBV5-1 and TRBJ1-2, the complete variable domain reads KAGVTQTPRYLIKTRGQQVTLSCSPISGHRSVSWYQQTPGQGLQFLFEYFSETQRNKGNFPGRFSGRQFSNSRSEMNVSTLELGDSALYLCASTGQGYGYTFGSGTRLTVV.

The chain combines TRBV11-3 with TRBJ2-6; TRBD2 aligns across 10 bases. The germline V gene encodes CDR1 SGHNT and CDR2 YENEEA. Trimming at V came to 1 base and at J to 12 bases, leaving 3 bases not matched to a gene. The CDR3 is 14 amino acids. The CDR3 DNA reads TGTGCCAGCAGCTTAGGACTAGCGGGCACCGTCCTGACTTTC. It specifies CASSLGLAGTVLTF.

Only a few counts were recorded for this clone. This chain connects TRBV5-5 to TRBJ1-3; 7 bases match TRBD1. The ends lost 8 bases at V and 4 bases at J; junction bases unmatched: 3. The CDR3 covers 12 residues. CDR1 and CDR2 (germline): SGHKS, YYEKEE (reference sequence). The DNA of the CDR3 is TGTGCCAGTACAGGGGTAGGAAACACCATATATTTT. It yields the protein CASTGVGNTIYF.

The chain carries TRBV6-2 or TRBV6-3 and TRBJ2-3; 12 bases map to TRBD2. Germline lookup yields CDR1 MNHEY and CDR2 SVGEGT. The CDR3 runs 15 residues. Unmatched junction bases numbered 1, after V lost 2 bases and J lost 4 bases. The CDR3 is CASSYPSGGADTQYF. As DNA, the CDR3 is TGTGCCAGCAGTTACCCTAGCGGGGGGGCAGATACGCAGTATTTT.

This clone was detected only a few times. The chain combines TRBV11-2 with TRBJ2-7; D possibly corresponds to TRBD2 (5 bases). With 2 bases removed from V and 2 bases from J, the gap between germline ends came to 7 bases. Germline CDR1 and CDR2: SGHAT and FQNNGV. CDR3 length equals 13 residues. Here the CDR3 DNA reads TGTGCCAGCAGCTTAAGAGGGACCTACGAGCAGTACTTC. This translates into CASSLRGTYEQYF.

The V call is TRBV19, the J call TRBJ1-5; 9 nucleotides match TRBD1. From germline, CDR1 is LNHDA and CDR2 SQIVND (reference sequence). The CDR3 totals 16 residues. J gave up 6 bases and V 10 bases, and 16 bases lay outside the gene matches. CDR3 loop: CAIAGTGSVQGQPQHF. In nucleotides, the CDR3 is TGTGCCATAGCCGGGACAGGGTCGGTTCAGGGTCAGCCCCAGCATTTT.

V usage is TRBV5-1 and J usage is TRBJ2-5, with D unclear. CDR1 SGHRS and CDR2 YFSETQ come from the germline V gene. CDR3 length: 13 amino acids. Trimming removed 0 bases from V and 5 bases from J, with 8 bases in between. As DNA, the CDR3 is TGCGCCAGCAGCTTGGGCGCGAGGGAGACCCAGTACTTC. This sequence encodes CASSLGARETQYF.

This chain uses TRBV29-1 with TRBJ2-5; D not resolved. The CDR3 is made up of 13 amino acids. CDR1 and CDR2 (germline): SQVTM, ANQGSEA. V lost 4 bases to trimming and J lost 5 bases, with 14 bases between them. The CDR3 sequence is CSVVSYRGETQYF. CDR3 DNA sequence: TGCAGCGTTGTATCCTATAGAGGCGAGACCCAGTACTTC.

This sequence joins TRBV6-5 and TRBJ1-3; D uncertain. The CDR3 is 16 residues long. Looked up from germline, CDR1 is MNHEY and CDR2 is SVGAGI. Trimming took off 3 bases at V and 0 bases at J, with 12 bases between the two ends. Written as DNA, the CDR3 is TGTGCCAGCAGTTATTTAGTCCCGAGCTCTGGAAACACCATATATTTT. Translated: CASSYLVPSSGNTIYF.

This clone was seen just once. The chain combines TRBV19 with TRBJ1-5, with D hard to call. The CDR3 loop spans 12 amino acids. Per the germline V gene, CDR1 is LNHDA and CDR2 is SQIVND (reference sequence). Trimming took off 4 bases at V and 4 bases at J, with 5 bases between the two ends. The CDR3: CASSKRNQPQHF. Here the CDR3 DNA reads TGTGCCAGTAGTAAGAGAAATCAGCCCCAGCATTTT.

The chain uses TRBV5-1 and TRBJ2-1, with D possibly matching TRBD2 (5 bases). V was shortened by 0 bases and J by 9 bases, with 13 bases between the two germline ends. Germline values: CDR1 SGHRS, CDR2 YFSETQ. This CDR3 has 14 residues. The DNA of the CDR3 is TGCGCCAGCAGCTTGGAAATGGCCGCGGGTGAGCAGTTCTTC. Translating gives CASSLEMAAGEQFF.

This chain uses TRBV3-1 (or the pseudogene TRBV3-2) with TRBJ2-1; D uncertain. Germline values: CDR1 LGHDT, CDR2 YNNKEL (reference sequence). Trimming stripped 0 bases from V and 0 bases from J, with 12 bases between. This CDR3 is 17 amino acids long. The CDR3, as DNA: TGTGCCAGCAGCCAAGATGGCTTTGCTGGCTCCTACAATGAGCAGTTCTTC. Amino acids: CASSQDGFAGSYNEQFF.

This clone was detected a few times. V is TRBV19 and J is TRBJ1-2, with D perhaps matching TRBD1 (6 bases). V dropped 3 bases and J dropped 8 bases, with 13 bases sitting between them. Per the germline V gene, CDR1 is LNHDA and CDR2 is SQIVND (reference sequence). The CDR3 is 13 amino acids. Written as DNA, the CDR3 is TGTGCCAGTAGTATCTTAGGGGGAGAGGGCTACACCTTC. Its protein is CASSILGGEGYTF.

The chain combines TRBV10-1 with TRBJ1-5; no reliable D call. Germline V lookup: CDR1 WNHNN, CDR2 SYGVQD (reference sequence). Trimming removed 8 bases from V and 5 bases from J, with 10 bases in between. The CDR3 contains 12 residues. CDR3 nucleotides: TGCGCCAGCGACTCAATTGATCAGCCCCAGCATTTT. Amino acids: CASDSIDQPQHF.